This T cell receptor (beta chain) is drawn from a study of Graves' ophthalmopathy and Graves' hyperthyroidism. Study-wide points: Thyroid clonotypes that were expanded above 0.001 frequency mostly also appeared in blood.

The authors amplified TCR beta CDR3 regions from RNA transcripts. HTBI primers were used in a first-round RT-PCR, which preceded a second-round multiplex PCR. TCRdb processed the multiplex PCR reads anew with MiXCR; each CDR3 protein has one entry. The sample has 400,000 to 450,000 distinct CDR3 sequences; roughly 20% are singletons. This clonotype was detected ten times or more. Its antigen is unidentified. PBMCs were isolated from an approximately 10 ml sample of fresh peripheral blood. Material for sequencing was peripheral blood. The receptor was derived from a woman between 18 and 30 years old with stable Graves' hyperthyroidism.

CDR3 in DNA: TGTGCCAGCTCACCCCCGACCCGGACAGCCAAAAACATTCAGTACTTC. Translated, it gives CASSPPTRTAKNIQYF. The gene calls are TRBV18 and TRBJ2-4; D is undetermined. The CDR3 runs to 16 residues. Trimming took off 3 bases at V and 0 bases at J, with 12 bases between the two ends. Germline V lookup: CDR1 KGHSH, CDR2 LQKENI.